The T cell receptor beta chain described here comes from a study of monozygotic twins with inflammatory bowel disease. This CDR3 region has 16 residues. Germline CDR1 is SGHDT and CDR2 is YYEEEE. No DNA is given; TCRdb re-called the 5' RACE reads and lists each CDR3 protein once. The listing records about 210,000 distinct CDR3 sequences. Sequencing input: blood. The TCR sequence derives from a human donor with ulcerative colitis or Crohn's disease, or a healthy co-twin of an affected twin (not recorded which). The gene calls are TRBV5-6 and TRBJ2-1; TCRdb's D call, TRBD2, is unchecked because there is no DNA. This CDR3 reads CASSLEFSGTSNEQFF. Full variable domain (rest looked up from reference TRBV5-6 and TRBJ2-1): DAGVTQSPTHLIKTRGQQVTLRCSPKSGHDTVSWYQQALGQGPQFIFQYYEEEERQRGNFPDRFSGHQFPNYSSELNVNALLLGDSALYLCASSLEFSGTSNEQFFGPGTRLTVL.